The 17 T cell receptor beta chains below all came from one sample that was sequenced in a study of blood T cell repertoires in COVID-19. The repertoire was sequenced with immunoSEQ multiplex PCR; TCRdb's copy has only in-frame clones and lacks some. Of hundreds of thousands of clones in the sample, under 90% were seen once. Sequencing input: peripheral blood. Receptors originate from a woman aged 45-65 years who had recovered from COVID-19.

The chain carries TRBV5-4 and TRBJ2-1; TRBD2 aligns across 9 bases. After removal of 2 bases from V and 2 bases from J, the junction contained 8 bases not matched to a gene. CDR3 length: 17 amino acids. Germline values: CDR1 SGHNT, CDR2 YYREEE (reference sequence). DNA for the CDR3: TGTGCCAGCAGCTTTAATGGACCTAGCGGGGCCTACAATGAGCAGTTCTTC. The encoded protein is CASSFNGPSGAYNEQFF.

The gene calls are TRBV7-3 and TRBJ2-2, with 7 bases lining up with TRBD1. Germline V CDR1 and CDR2: SGHTA, FQGTGA. This CDR3 is 17 amino acids long. V dropped 5 bases and J dropped 0; count of bases not matched to a gene: 9. CDR3 residues: CASSPGTVSPNTGELFF. Written as DNA, the CDR3 is TGTGCCAGCAGCCCCGGGACAGTAAGCCCGAACACCGGGGAGCTGTTTTTT.

The V gene is TRBV6-5, the J gene TRBJ1-2, with 8 positions matching TRBD1. V lost 6 bases, J lost 0 bases, and 3 bases stayed unmatched. Germline assignment: CDR1 MNHEY and CDR2 SVGAGI. The CDR3 spans 14 residues. CDR3 residues: CASRMTGANYGYTF. CDR3 coding DNA: TGTGCCAGCAGGATGACAGGGGCTAACTATGGCTACACCTTC.

The chain has TRBV7-2 and TRBJ2-5; TRBD1 might be the D (7 bases). CDR3 length equals 13 residues. The germline V gene has CDR1 SGHTA and CDR2 FQGNSA. V lost 3 bases to trimming and J lost 7 bases, with 12 bases between them. CDR3 region: CASSLGQGGTQYF. CDR3 sequence (DNA): TGTGCCAGCAGCTTGGGTCAGGGGGGGACCCAGTACTTC.

This clone has only one observation. This sequence joins TRBV10-2 and TRBJ1-3; 9 bases map to TRBD1. Germline CDR1 WSHSY, CDR2 SAAADI. V lost 8 bases and J lost 8; bases outside the gene matches: 10. The CDR3 spans 14 residues. The CDR3 DNA is TGCGCCAGCGGGATGACAGGGGGTGCGGACACCATATATTTT. Translation: CASGMTGGADTIYF.

V and J are TRBV21-1 and TRBJ1-2; the table's D call, TRBD1, has no DNA check behind it. TRBV21-1 has pseudogene status. The CDR3 contains 13 residues. CDR3 sequence (DNA): TGTGCCAGCAGGACAGGGAAGGACGATGGCTACACCTTC. Its protein is CASRTGKDDGYTF.

This chain joins TRBV2 and TRBJ1-1; 8 bases map to TRBD1. The trim removed 10 bases at V and 1 base at J, leaving 5 bases unmatched. Looked up from germline, CDR1 is SNHLY and CDR2 is FYNNEI. This CDR3 is built from 13 residues. The CDR3 sequence: CATQQGENTEAFF. DNA for the CDR3: TGTGCCACCCAACAGGGGGAGAACACTGAAGCTTTCTTT.

This sequence joins TRBV6-5 and TRBJ2-5, with TRBD2 matching 10 bases. The germline V gene encodes CDR1 MNHEY and CDR2 SVGAGI. The CDR3 has 15 amino acids. Germline trimming cut 5 bases from V and 5 bases from J; bases unmatched to any gene: 8. The DNA for the CDR3 is TGTGCCAGCAGTCCCAATCAGCGGGGGGGGGAGACCCAGTACTTC. This sequence encodes CASSPNQRGGETQYF.

A single count supports this clone. V is TRBV5-4 and J is TRBJ1-3, with D perhaps TRBD1 (5 bases). The CDR3 is 15 residues long. V was pared by 7 bases and J by 2 bases, with 16 bases between. The germline V gene has CDR1 SGHNT and CDR2 YYREEE (reference sequence). The CDR3 reads CASLQGPSAGNTIYF. CDR3 DNA sequence: TGTGCCAGCCTTCAGGGCCCATCTGCTGGAAACACCATATATTTT.

The rearrangement links TRBV7-2 to TRBJ2-2; 7 bases are shared with TRBD2. CDR3 size: 16 residues. V lost 5 bases to trimming and J lost 5 bases; unmatched junction nucleotides: 11. Germline assignment: CDR1 SGHTA and CDR2 FQGNSA. CDR3 sequence (DNA): TGTGCCAGCAGCCGGAACGGGGGGAGGGAGACCGGGGAGCTGTTTTTT. Protein: CASSRNGGRETGELFF.

The gene calls are TRBV4-1 and TRBJ2-5; D is perhaps TRBD2 (5 bases). V lost 2 bases and J 5 bases, leaving 9 bases between the germline ends. The V gene's germline CDR1 is MGHRA and CDR2 YSYEKL. This CDR3 has 13 amino acids. The CDR3 DNA reads TGCGCCAGCAGCCAAACTAGTTATGAGACCCAGTACTTC. This codes for CASSQTSYETQYF.

The rearrangement links TRBV4-3 to TRBJ2-1; TRBD1 aligns across 12 bases. V lost 4 bases, J lost 6 bases, and 4 bases stayed unmatched. CDR3 length equals 15 residues. Germline V gene data show CDR1 as LGHNA and CDR2 as YSLEER. CDR3 in DNA: TGCGCCAGCAGCCGGGACAGGGGGCGCCTCAATGAGCAGTTCTTC. Translating gives CASSRDRGRLNEQFF.

J is TRBJ2-2 and V is TRBV7-2; D call uncertain. Between the trimmed V and J ends, which lost 6 bases and 1 base, there was a span of 9 bases. From germline, CDR1 is SGHTA and CDR2 FQGNSA. This CDR3 has 14 residues. Written as DNA, the CDR3 is TGTGCCAGCAGGCTGCTACGGAACACCGGGGAGCTGTTTTTT. Translated, it gives CASRLLRNTGELFF.

The chain couples TRBV4-2 to TRBJ1-2; TRBD1 is a possible D gene (5 bases). CDR1 and CDR2 from the germline V gene are LGHNA and YNFKEQ. V was pared by 1 base and J by 4 bases, with 10 bases between. CDR3 length: 14 residues. The CDR3 nucleotides read TGTGCCAGCAGCCAAGTAGGGCAGGGCTATGGCTACACCTTC. Its translation: CASSQVGQGYGYTF.

The CDR3: CASSPIVGIQNYGYTF. CDR3 bases: TGTGCCAGCTCACCCATAGTCGGGATACAGAACTATGGCTACACCTTC. The rearrangement links TRBV18 to TRBJ1-2; no definite D call. This CDR3 is built from 16 residues. The V and J ends lost 3 bases and 2 bases respectively, with 16 bases between them. The germline gives CDR1 KGHSH, CDR2 LQKENI.

DNA for the CDR3: TGTGCCAGCAGCCAAAGCTGGCTCGGGACAGGGGAACTCTATGGCTACACCTTC. This sequence encodes CASSQSWLGTGELYGYTF. The chain links TRBV4-2 to TRBJ1-2, with TRBD1 matching 10 bases. The germline CDR1 and CDR2 sequences are LGHNA and YNFKEQ. The V gene end was trimmed by 2 bases and the J gene end by 4 bases; junction bases not matched to a gene: 13. The CDR3 is 18 amino acids.

The V and J genes are TRBV10-3 and TRBJ2-5; TRBD1 aligns across 9 bases. J gave up 5 bases and V 2 bases, and 3 bases lay outside the gene matches. The CDR3 covers 14 residues. Germline-derived CDR1 and CDR2 are ENHRY and SYGVKD. The CDR3 protein is CAISETGGGETQYF. The CDR3 bases are TGTGCCATCAGTGAGACAGGGGGCGGGGAGACCCAGTACTTC.